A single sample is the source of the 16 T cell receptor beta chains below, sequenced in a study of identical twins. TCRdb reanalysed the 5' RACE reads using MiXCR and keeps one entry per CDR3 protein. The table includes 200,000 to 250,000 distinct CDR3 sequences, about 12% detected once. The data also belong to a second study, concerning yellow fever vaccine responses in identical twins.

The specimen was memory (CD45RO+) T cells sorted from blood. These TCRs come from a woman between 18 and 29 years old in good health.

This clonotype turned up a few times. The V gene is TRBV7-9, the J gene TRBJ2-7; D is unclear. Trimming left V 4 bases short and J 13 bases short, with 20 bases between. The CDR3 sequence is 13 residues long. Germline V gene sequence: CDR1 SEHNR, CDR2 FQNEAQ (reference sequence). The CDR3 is CASSSTLGFLVYF. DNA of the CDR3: TGTGCCAGCAGCTCAACTCTCGGGTTTTTGGTCTACTTC.

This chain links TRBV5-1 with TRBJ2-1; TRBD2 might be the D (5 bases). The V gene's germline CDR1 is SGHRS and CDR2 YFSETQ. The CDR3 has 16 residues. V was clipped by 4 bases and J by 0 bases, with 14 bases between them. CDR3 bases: TGCGCCAGCAGCACCTGGACTGGAAGCTCCTACAATGAGCAGTTCTTC. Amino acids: CASSTWTGSSYNEQFF. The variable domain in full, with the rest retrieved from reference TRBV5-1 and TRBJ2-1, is KAGVTQTPRYLIKTRGQQVTLSCSPISGHRSVSWYQQTPGQGLQFLFEYFSETQRNKGNFPGRFSGRQFSNSRSEMNVSTLELGDSALYLCASSTWTGSSYNEQFFGPGTRLTVL.

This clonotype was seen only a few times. The CDR3 here is CASSLEEGYGETQYF. CDR3 DNA sequence: TGTGCCAGCAGCTTAGAGGAGGGGTATGGGGAGACCCAGTACTTC. The chain joins TRBV7-2 to TRBJ2-5; D is possibly TRBD2 (6 bases). Deletions cut 1 base from V and 5 bases from J, with 14 bases between. In germline, CDR1 is SGHTA, CDR2 FQGNSA. The CDR3 loop spans 15 amino acids.

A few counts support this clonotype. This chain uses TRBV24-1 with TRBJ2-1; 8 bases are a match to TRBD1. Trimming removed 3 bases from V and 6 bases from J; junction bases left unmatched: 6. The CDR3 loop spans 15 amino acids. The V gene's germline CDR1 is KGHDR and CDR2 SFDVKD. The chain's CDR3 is CATSDTTGESNEQFF. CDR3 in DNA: TGTGCCACCAGTGATACGACAGGGGAAAGCAATGAGCAGTTCTTC.

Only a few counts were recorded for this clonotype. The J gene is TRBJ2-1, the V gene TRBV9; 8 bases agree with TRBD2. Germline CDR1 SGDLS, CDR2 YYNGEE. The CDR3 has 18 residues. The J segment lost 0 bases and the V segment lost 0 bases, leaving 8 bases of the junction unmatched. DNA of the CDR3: TGTGCCAGCAGCGTAGGCCTAGCGGGCCGAAGCTCCTACAATGAGCAGTTCTTC. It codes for CASSVGLAGRSSYNEQFF.

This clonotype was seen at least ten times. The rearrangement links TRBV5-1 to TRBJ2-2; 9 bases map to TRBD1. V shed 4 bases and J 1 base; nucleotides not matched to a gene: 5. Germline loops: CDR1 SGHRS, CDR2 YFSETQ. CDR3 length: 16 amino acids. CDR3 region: CASSVGTGKNTGELFF. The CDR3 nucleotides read TGCGCCAGCAGCGTGGGGACAGGGAAGAACACCGGGGAGCTGTTTTTT.

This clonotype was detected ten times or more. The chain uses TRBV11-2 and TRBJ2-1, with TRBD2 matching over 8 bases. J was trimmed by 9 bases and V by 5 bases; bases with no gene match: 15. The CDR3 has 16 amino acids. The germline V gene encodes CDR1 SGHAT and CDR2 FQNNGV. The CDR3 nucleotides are TGTGCCAGCAGCCGCGGGGGGAGCGGGTCACCCTCTGAGCAGTTCTTC. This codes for CASSRGGSGSPSEQFF. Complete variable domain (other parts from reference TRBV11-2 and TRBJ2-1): EAGVAQSPRYKIIEKRQSVAFWCNPISGHATLYWYQQILGQGPKLLIQFQNNGVVDDSQLPKDRFSAERLKGVDSTLKIQPAKLEDSAVYLCASSRGGSGSPSEQFFGPGTRLTVL.

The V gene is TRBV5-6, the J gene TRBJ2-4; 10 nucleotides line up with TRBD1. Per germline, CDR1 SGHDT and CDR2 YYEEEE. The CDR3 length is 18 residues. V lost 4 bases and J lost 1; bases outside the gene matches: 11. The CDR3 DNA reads TGTGCCAGCAGCCGCCGGGACAGGGGCCCCGTGGCCAAAAACATTCAGTACTTC. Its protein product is CASSRRDRGPVAKNIQYF.

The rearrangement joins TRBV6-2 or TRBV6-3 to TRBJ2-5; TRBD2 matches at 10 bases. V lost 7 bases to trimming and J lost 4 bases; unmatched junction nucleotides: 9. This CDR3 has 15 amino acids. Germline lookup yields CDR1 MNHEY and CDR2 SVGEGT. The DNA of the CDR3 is TGTGCCAGCACTCTAAGCGGGAGGGGCCCAGAGACCCAGTACTTC. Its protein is CASTLSGRGPETQYF.

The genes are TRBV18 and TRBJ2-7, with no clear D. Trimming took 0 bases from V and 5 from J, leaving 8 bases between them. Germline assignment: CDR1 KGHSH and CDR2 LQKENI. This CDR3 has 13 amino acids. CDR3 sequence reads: CASSPPGRDEQYF. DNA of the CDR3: TGTGCCAGCTCACCACCCGGACGGGACGAGCAGTACTTC. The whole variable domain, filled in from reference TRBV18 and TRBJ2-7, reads NAGVMQNPRHLVRRRGQEARLRCSPMKGHSHVYWYRQLPEEGLKFMVYLQKENIIDESGMPKERFSAEFPKEGPSILRIQQVVRGDSAAYFCASSPPGRDEQYFGPGTRLTVT.

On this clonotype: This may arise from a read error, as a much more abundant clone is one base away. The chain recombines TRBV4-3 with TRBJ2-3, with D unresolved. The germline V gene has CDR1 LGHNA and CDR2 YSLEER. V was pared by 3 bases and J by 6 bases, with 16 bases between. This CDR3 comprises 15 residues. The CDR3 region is CASSQEHPAPDTQYF. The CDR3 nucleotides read TGCGCCAGCAGCCAGGAACATCCCGCCCCCGATACGCAGTATTTT.

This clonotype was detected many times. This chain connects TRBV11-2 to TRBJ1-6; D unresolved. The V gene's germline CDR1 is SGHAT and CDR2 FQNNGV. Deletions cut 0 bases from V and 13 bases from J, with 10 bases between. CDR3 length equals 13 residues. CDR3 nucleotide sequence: TGTGCCAGCAGCTTAGAGGCCATGATGCCCCTCCACTTT. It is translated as CASSLEAMMPLHF.

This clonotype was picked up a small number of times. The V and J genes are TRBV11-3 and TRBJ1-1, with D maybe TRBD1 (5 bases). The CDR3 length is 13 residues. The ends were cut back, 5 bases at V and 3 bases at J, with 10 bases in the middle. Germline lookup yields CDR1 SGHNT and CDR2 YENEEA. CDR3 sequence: CASSRGGDTEAFF. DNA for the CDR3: TGTGCCAGCAGCCGGGGCGGTGACACTGAAGCTTTCTTT.

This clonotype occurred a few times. CDR3 in DNA: TGTGCCAGCAGTTTCGATCCCGGCAATGTTGGCGAGCAGTACTTC. This codes for CASSFDPGNVGEQYF. The V call is TRBV6-5, the J call TRBJ2-7; no clear D. The CDR3 covers 15 residues. Trimming took off 4 bases at V and 6 bases at J, with 19 bases between the two ends. Germline V CDR1 and CDR2: MNHEY, SVGAGI.

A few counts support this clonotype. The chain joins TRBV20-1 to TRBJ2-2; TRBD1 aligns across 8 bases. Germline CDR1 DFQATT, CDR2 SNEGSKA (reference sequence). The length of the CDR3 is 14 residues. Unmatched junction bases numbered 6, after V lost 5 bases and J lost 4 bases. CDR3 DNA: TGCAGTGCTTTCGGGACAGGTCTCACCGGGGAGCTGTTTTTT. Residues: CSAFGTGLTGELFF.

The CDR3 spells CAISESWGSPSTDTQYF. CDR3 DNA: TGTGCCATCAGTGAGTCATGGGGCAGCCCGAGCACAGATACGCAGTATTTT. This chain joins TRBV10-3 and TRBJ2-3; a possible D gene is TRBD1 (5 bases). Germline V gene sequence: CDR1 ENHRY, CDR2 SYGVKD. Trimming left V 0 bases short and J 0 bases short, with 13 bases between. There are 17 residues in the CDR3.